This TCR beta chain is drawn from a study of CXCR3-negative and CXCR3-positive naive CD8 T cells. Study-level points and caveats: Both of the naive subsets showed about the same high diversity, but memory CD8+ cells had much less. Against CXCR3-negative naive cells, CXCR3-positive naive cells showed more hydrophobic TRB CDR3s.

The CDR3 is made up of 17 amino acids. CDR1 and CDR2 from the germline V gene are LNHNV and YYDKDF (reference sequence). TRB cDNA libraries were made by UMI-labeled 5' RACE. TCRdb reanalyzed the 5' RACE reads, giving one entry per CDR3 protein sequence and no DNA. Here the sample table reports 85,000 to 130,000 distinct CDR3 sequences. In the case of this clonotype: What it recognizes is unknown.

This sequence joins TRBV15 and TRBJ2-7; TCRdb returns TRBD1, unconfirmable since there is no DNA. The receptor was derived from a human donor in good health. Some clones in this sample may be carry-over from other donors' samples. Material for sequencing was naive CXCR3+ CD8+ T cells from blood. Subset denoted: CD45RO-CCR7+CD27+CD95- naive CD8+ T cells expressing CXCR3 (TNR3+). The chain's CDR3 is CATSRDVGGTVRDEQYF. The complete variable domain, with remaining parts taken from reference TRBV15 and TRBJ2-7, reads DAMVIQNPRYQVTQFGKPVTLSCSQTLNHNVMYWYQQKSSQAPKLLFHYYDKDFNNEADTPDNFQSRRPNTSFCFLDIRSPGLGDTAMYLCATSRDVGGTVRDEQYFGPGTRLTVT.